Shown below are 7 T cell receptor beta chains from a single sample sequenced in a study of tumor and adjacent non-tumor tissue in lung cancer. No cell sorting was done before RNA was extracted from the tissue. Distant lung tissue was collected more than 3 cm away from the tumor edge. Three rounds of nested PCR, following a modified ARM-PCR protocol, produced the TCRbeta library. TCRdb reanalysed the multiplex PCR reads using MiXCR and keeps one entry per CDR3 protein. Among 50,000 to 70,000 distinct CDR3 sequences listed, roughly 60% were seen once. Sequencing used distant non-tumor lung tissue. The receptors stem from an older man with non-small cell lung cancer.

This chain uses TRBV7-8 with TRBJ1-5; 7 bases map to TRBD1. The germline V gene has CDR1 SGHVS and CDR2 FQNEAQ. The CDR3 spans 14 residues. The V segment lost 5 bases and the J segment 9 bases; nucleotides outside the gene matches: 10. The CDR3 bases are TGTGCCAGCAGCCCTGCTCAGGGGGGGGGGCCCCAGCATTTT. Translated, it gives CASSPAQGGGPQHF.

This clonotype was counted a few times. This may come from a read error, since a much larger clone is one base off. The genes are TRBV30 and TRBJ1-2, with a weak D call TRBD1 (5 bases). Germline CDR1 GTSNPN, CDR2 SVGIG (reference sequence). This CDR3 comprises 14 residues. The CDR3 reads CAWGVRGGDGGYTF. CDR3 coding DNA: TGTGCCTGGGGTGTACGGGGGGGGGATGGTGGCTACACCTTC.

In the case of this clonotype: The CDR3 ends on some other residue instead of the conserved phenylalanine or tryptophan, so this is likely a read error. This sequence joins TRBV6-6 and TRBJ2-5, with unresolved D. Germline V lookup: CDR1 MNHNY, CDR2 SVGAGI (reference sequence). The CDR3 totals 14 residues. DNA of the CDR3: TGTGTCAGCAGTTACAAGCCTAGTAGAGAGACCCAGTACTGC. It codes for CVSSYKPSRETQYC.

This clonotype was seen once. One end of the junction fails to match germline, which may point to a read error. This chain joins TRBV28 and TRBJ2-1; D may be TRBD2 (6 bases). Germline CDR1 reads MDHEN; CDR2 reads SYDVKM. The CDR3 is 14 residues long. The CDR3 protein is CASETAGTRNEQIF. The CDR3 coding sequence is TGTGCCAGCGAAACGGCAGGGACTCGTAATGAGCAGATCTTC.

Details on this clonotype: The junction does not match germline at one end; this may be a read error. The chain recombines TRBV11-3 with TRBJ2-2; 9 nucleotides line up with TRBD2. CDR3 length equals 15 residues. Germline V gene sequence: CDR1 SGHNT, CDR2 YENEEA. CDR3 DNA: TGCGGCAGCAGCTTTACCGGGACTAGCCCCGGGGAGCTGTTTTTT. Protein sequence: CGSSFTGTSPGELFF.

The chain carries TRBV29-1 and TRBJ1-1; D unresolved. The CDR3 contains 13 residues. Looked up from germline, CDR1 is SQVTM and CDR2 is ANQGSEA. Trimming pared 2 bases from V and 6 bases from J, leaving 13 bases between. CDR3 nucleotides: TGCAGCGTTGAATCACGGAGGAGGGCTGAAGCTTTCTTT. It yields the protein CSVESRRRAEAFF.

Worth noting for this clonotype: Its ends do not fully match the called genes, so a read error is possible. This sequence joins TRBV7-7 and TRBJ2-5; 9 bases fit TRBD1. This CDR3 contains 16 residues. Germline V gene lookup returns CDR1 SSHAT and CDR2 FNYEAQ (reference sequence). CDR3 nucleotides: TGTGCTAGCAGCCTTTCTAAGCGGACAGGGGAAGAGACCCAGTACTTC. It codes for CASSLSKRTGEETQYF.